Shown below are 21 T cell receptor beta chains from a single sample sequenced in a study of identical twins. From the 5' RACE reads, TCRdb called clonotypes with MiXCR, one entry per CDR3 protein. Counted here are about 570,000 distinct CDR3 sequences, over 8.5% occurring once; the ten biggest clones make up roughly 3%. A further study also used this sample, focusing on yellow fever vaccine responses in identical twins.

Sequences were obtained from PBMCs. The origin of the receptors is a woman under 30 in good health.

This clonotype was detected a few times. This chain uses TRBV6-1 with TRBJ2-7, with 7 bases identical to TRBD2. V dropped 6 bases and J dropped 0; count of bases not matched to a gene: 8. CDR1 and CDR2 from the germline V gene are MNHNS and SASEGT. The CDR3 spans 15 residues. CDR3 bases: TGTGCCAGCAGCACGGGGGGACTAAGCTCCTACGAGCAGTACTTC. Its protein is CASSTGGLSSYEQYF.

The V gene is TRBV11-2, the J gene TRBJ2-1, with 11 bases matching TRBD2. Germline CDR1 SGHAT, CDR2 FQNNGV. V lost 2 bases to trimming and J lost 5 bases; unmatched junction nucleotides: 8. The CDR3 covers 17 residues. CDR3 DNA sequence: TGTGCCAGCAGCTTATTTTTAGCGGGAGGGCCCAACAATGAGCAGTTCTTC. It encodes CASSLFLAGGPNNEQFF.

This clonotype came up many times. The V gene is TRBV5-1, the J gene TRBJ2-3; D remains unclear. With 3 bases removed from V and 3 bases from J, the gap between germline ends came to 8 bases. Per the germline V gene, CDR1 is SGHRS and CDR2 is YFSETQ. This CDR3 is 13 amino acids long. CDR3 protein: CASSSTYTDTQYF. The DNA of the CDR3 is TGCGCCAGCAGCTCAACTTATACAGATACGCAGTATTTT.

The CDR3 DNA follows: TGTGCCAGCAGCTTGTTGGCGTTGGTGGGTTCGAATGAGCAGTTCTTC. Translated, it gives CASSLLALVGSNEQFF. The V gene is TRBV7-2, the J gene TRBJ2-1; D is ambiguous. Germline V gene sequence: CDR1 SGHTA, CDR2 FQGNSA. The CDR3 is 16 residues long. The V gene lost 3 bases and the J gene lost 7 bases, with 19 bases spanning the gap.

This clonotype has only a few counts. The V gene is TRBV6-2 or TRBV6-3, the J gene TRBJ2-7; D tentatively reads TRBD1 or TRBD2 (5 bases each). The V end lost 7 bases, the J end lost 2 bases, and 15 bases lay between the germline ends. The CDR3 runs to 14 residues. Germline V gene sequence: CDR1 MNHEY, CDR2 SVGEGT. The CDR3 is CASTGPLGAYEQYF. As DNA, the CDR3 is TGTGCCAGCACCGGACCCCTGGGGGCCTACGAGCAGTACTTC.

This chain joins TRBV6-2 or TRBV6-3 and TRBJ2-3; the D gene is possibly TRBD2 (6 bases). CDR1 MNHEY and CDR2 SVGEGT come from the germline V gene. V lost 8 bases and J 1 base, leaving 10 bases between the germline ends. This CDR3 comprises 13 residues. The CDR3 region is CASLLAGTDTQYF. In nucleotides, the CDR3 is TGTGCCAGCTTACTAGCAGGCACAGATACGCAGTATTTT.

The V call is TRBV9, the J call TRBJ2-5; 7 nucleotides match TRBD2. Trimming at V came to 0 bases and at J to 5 bases, leaving 7 bases not matched to a gene. The CDR3 extends over 15 amino acids. Germline V gene data show CDR1 as SGDLS and CDR2 as YYNGEE. The CDR3 bases are TGTGCCAGCAGCGTAGCGGCGGGAGAGGTGGAGACCCAGTACTTC. Translation gives CASSVAAGEVETQYF. Full variable domain (missing parts from reference TRBV9 and TRBJ2-5): DSGVTQTPKHLITATGQRVTLRCSPRSGDLSVYWYQQSLDQGLQFLIQYYNGEERAKGNILERFSAQQFPDLHSELNLSSLELGDSALYFCASSVAAGEVETQYFGPGTRLLVL.

Many counts were recorded for this clonotype. J is TRBJ2-1 and V is TRBV12-3 or TRBV12-4; a possible D gene is TRBD2 (5 bases). The CDR3 has 15 residues. V lost 5 bases, J lost 8 bases, and 19 bases lay in between. CDR3 sequence: CASSPPLVGRDEQFF. CDR3 DNA: TGTGCCAGCAGTCCGCCACTAGTTGGGCGGGATGAGCAGTTCTTC.

The chain employs TRBV6-2 or TRBV6-3 and TRBJ1-1; no definite D call. Per the germline V gene, CDR1 is MNHEY and CDR2 is SVGEGT. V was pared by 6 bases and J by 6 bases, with 11 bases between. The CDR3 has 12 residues. The CDR3 reads CASSLRRAEAFF. The CDR3 DNA reads as TGTGCCAGCAGCCTTCGAAGGGCTGAAGCTTTCTTT.

This clonotype was seen a few times. The chain uses TRBV2 and TRBJ2-1; the D is unclear. This CDR3 has 11 residues. From germline, CDR1 is SNHLY and CDR2 FYNNEI. The V end was cut by 8 bases, the J end by 6 bases, with 8 bases between. For the CDR3, the DNA is TGTGCCAGCTCGAACCGCAATGAGCAGTTCTTC. This encodes CASSNRNEQFF.

This clonotype was observed a handful of times. V usage is TRBV19 and J usage is TRBJ2-2, with TRBD2 as a possible D gene (5 bases). Germline V gene lookup returns CDR1 LNHDA and CDR2 SQIVND (reference sequence). There are 14 residues in the CDR3. V was trimmed by 3 bases and J by 7 bases, leaving 12 bases between them. For the CDR3, the DNA is TGTGCCAGTAGTATCCAAGGGAGCGTCGGGGAGCTGTTTTTT. It translates to CASSIQGSVGELFF.

This clonotype was detected only a few times. The rearrangement links TRBV12-3 or TRBV12-4 to TRBJ2-7; D is ambiguous. Trimming left V 6 bases short and J 0 bases short, with 6 bases between. This CDR3 has 12 residues. CDR3: CASRLSSYEQYF. The DNA of the CDR3 is TGTGCCAGCAGATTATCCTCCTACGAGCAGTACTTC.

The chain carries TRBV14 and TRBJ1-2; TRBD1 might be the D (5 bases). The germline gives CDR1 SGHDN, CDR2 FVKESK. The CDR3 runs 14 residues. The V end was cut by 4 bases, the J end by 4 bases, with 13 bases between. The CDR3 loop reads CASSPSGTVYGYTF. The CDR3 nucleotides are TGTGCCAGCAGCCCCTCCGGGACGGTCTATGGCTACACCTTC.

This clonotype showed up many times. The chain links TRBV6-1 to TRBJ1-5; 7 bases are shared with TRBD1. Germline CDR1 MNHNS, CDR2 SASEGT. This CDR3 has 15 residues. Losses at the gene ends were 6 bases for V and 2 bases for J; bases not matched to a gene: 7. CDR3 amino acids: CASRLRGMGNQPQHF. For the CDR3, the DNA is TGTGCCAGCAGGCTCAGGGGGATGGGCAATCAGCCCCAGCATTTT.

This clonotype has only a few counts. V usage is TRBV20-1 and J usage is TRBJ2-7; TRBD1 or TRBD2 may be the D gene (5 bases each). CDR1 DFQATT and CDR2 SNEGSKA come from the germline V gene (reference sequence). V dropped 4 bases and J dropped 4 bases, with 11 bases sitting between them. The CDR3 extends over 12 amino acids. In nucleotides, the CDR3 is TGCAGTGCTACCAAGGGACCTTACGAGCAGTACTTC. Translated: CSATKGPYEQYF.

This clonotype was seen at least ten times. V is TRBV15 and J is TRBJ2-2, with TRBD2 matching over 11 bases. Germline trimming cut 0 bases from V and 1 base from J; bases unmatched to any gene: 7. CDR3 length: 19 residues. Germline V lookup: CDR1 LNHNV, CDR2 YYDKDF (reference sequence). The CDR3 loop is CATSRDSWLAGGNTGELFF. The CDR3 bases are TGTGCCACCAGCAGAGATTCCTGGCTAGCGGGGGGGAACACCGGGGAGCTGTTTTTT.

This clonotype was counted ten times or more. One end of the junction fails to match germline, which may point to a read error. V usage is TRBV7-7 and J usage is TRBJ2-2; tentatively, D is TRBD2 (5 bases). This CDR3 is 13 amino acids long. CDR1 is SSHAT and CDR2 is FNYEAQ in the germline V gene (reference sequence). The CDR3 sequence: CASSLARSGELFF. DNA of the CDR3: TGTGCTAGCAGCTTAGCGCGTTCCGGGGAGCTGTTTTTT.

This clonotype was observed a handful of times. CDR3 DNA sequence: TGTGCCAGCAGATCGGGCCCCTGGTGGGCCCAGTACTTC. Its protein product is CASRSGPWWAQYF. The chain employs TRBV5-5 and TRBJ2-5; no definite D call. The V gene's germline CDR1 is SGHKS and CDR2 YYEKEE (reference sequence). This CDR3 contains 13 residues. The V gene lost 5 bases and the J gene lost 9 bases, with 17 bases spanning the gap. The full variable domain, rest sourced from reference TRBV5-5 and TRBJ2-5, is DAGVTQSPTHLIKTRGQQVTLRCSPISGHKSVSWYQQVLGQGPQFIFQYYEKEERGRGNFPDRFSARQFPNYSSELNVNALLLGDSALYLCASRSGPWWAQYFGPGTRLLVL.

The V gene is TRBV7-2, the J gene TRBJ2-7; perhaps D is TRBD1 or TRBD2 (5 bases each). Germline V gives CDR1 SGHTA, CDR2 FQGNSA. CDR3 length: 15 residues. Trimming removed 6 bases from V and 0 bases from J, with 15 bases in between. The CDR3 nucleotides read TGTGCCAGCAGTAGATCCCGGGACCCCTCCTACGAGCAGTACTTC. This codes for CASSRSRDPSYEQYF.

This clonotype showed up many times. CDR3 loop: CASSDIGQGARETQYF. CDR3 DNA: TGTGCCAGCAGTGATATCGGACAGGGGGCGAGGGAGACCCAGTACTTC. The rearrangement uses TRBV25-1 and TRBJ2-5; 11 nucleotides agree with TRBD1. Per the germline V gene, CDR1 is MGHDK and CDR2 is SYGVNS. This CDR3 comprises 16 residues. The V and J ends lost 3 bases and 5 bases, in that order; junction bases with no gene match: 8.

Many counts were recorded for this clonotype. The chain carries TRBV29-1 and TRBJ1-1; no clear D gene. Trimming pared 2 bases from V and 6 bases from J, leaving 7 bases between. This CDR3 region has 11 residues. Germline values: CDR1 SQVTM, CDR2 ANQGSEA. The CDR3 here is CSVERGSEAFF. DNA for the CDR3: TGCAGCGTTGAACGGGGTTCTGAAGCTTTCTTT.